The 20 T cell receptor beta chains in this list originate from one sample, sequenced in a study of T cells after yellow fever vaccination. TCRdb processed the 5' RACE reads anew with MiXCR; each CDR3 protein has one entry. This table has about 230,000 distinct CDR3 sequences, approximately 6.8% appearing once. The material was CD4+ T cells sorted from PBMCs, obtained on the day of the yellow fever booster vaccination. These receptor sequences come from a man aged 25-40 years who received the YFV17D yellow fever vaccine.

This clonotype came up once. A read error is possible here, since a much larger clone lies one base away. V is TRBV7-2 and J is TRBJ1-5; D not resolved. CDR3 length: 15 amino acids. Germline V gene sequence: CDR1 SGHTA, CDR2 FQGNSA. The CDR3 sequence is CASILVGNSNQPQHF. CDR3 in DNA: TGTGCCAGCATCTTAGTGGGAAATAGCAATCAGCCCCAGCATTTT.

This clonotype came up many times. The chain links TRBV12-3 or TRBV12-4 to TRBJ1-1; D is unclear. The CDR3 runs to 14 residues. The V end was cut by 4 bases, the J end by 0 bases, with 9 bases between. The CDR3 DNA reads TGTGCCAGCAGTTCCCCTAATATGAACACTGAAGCTTTCTTT. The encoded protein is CASSSPNMNTEAFF.

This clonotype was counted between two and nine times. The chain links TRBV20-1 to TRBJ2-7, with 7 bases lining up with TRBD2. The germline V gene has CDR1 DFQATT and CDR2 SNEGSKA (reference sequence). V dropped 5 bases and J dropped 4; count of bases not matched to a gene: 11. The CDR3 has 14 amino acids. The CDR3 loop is CSAGRTRKAYEQYF. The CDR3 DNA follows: TGCAGTGCTGGCCGGACTAGAAAGGCTTACGAGCAGTACTTC.

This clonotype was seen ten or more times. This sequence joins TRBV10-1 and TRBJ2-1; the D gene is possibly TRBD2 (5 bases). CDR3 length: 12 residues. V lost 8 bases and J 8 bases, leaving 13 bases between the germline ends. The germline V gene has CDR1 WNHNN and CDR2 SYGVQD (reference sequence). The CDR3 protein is CASGELGDEQFF. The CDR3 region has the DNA TGCGCCAGCGGGGAACTAGGCGATGAGCAGTTCTTC.

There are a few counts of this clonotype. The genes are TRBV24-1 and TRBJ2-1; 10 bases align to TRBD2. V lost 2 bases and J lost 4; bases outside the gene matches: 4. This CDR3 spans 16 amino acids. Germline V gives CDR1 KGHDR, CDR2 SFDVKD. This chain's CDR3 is CATSDSLAGVYNEQFF. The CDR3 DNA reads TGTGCCACCAGTGATTCCCTAGCGGGAGTTTACAATGAGCAGTTCTTC.

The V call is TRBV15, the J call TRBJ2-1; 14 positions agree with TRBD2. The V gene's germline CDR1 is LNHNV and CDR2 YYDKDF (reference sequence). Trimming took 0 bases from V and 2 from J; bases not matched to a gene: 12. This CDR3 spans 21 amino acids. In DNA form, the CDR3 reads TGTGCCACCAGCAGAGACCGTTCGGGACTAGCGGGAGTGGGGGCCTACAATGAGCAGTTCTTC. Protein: CATSRDRSGLAGVGAYNEQFF. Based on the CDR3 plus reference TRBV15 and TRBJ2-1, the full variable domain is DAMVIQNPRYQVTQFGKPVTLSCSQTLNHNVMYWYQQKSSQAPKLLFHYYDKDFNNEADTPDNFQSRRPNTSFCFLDIRSPGLGDTAMYLCATSRDRSGLAGVGAYNEQFFGPGTRLTVL.

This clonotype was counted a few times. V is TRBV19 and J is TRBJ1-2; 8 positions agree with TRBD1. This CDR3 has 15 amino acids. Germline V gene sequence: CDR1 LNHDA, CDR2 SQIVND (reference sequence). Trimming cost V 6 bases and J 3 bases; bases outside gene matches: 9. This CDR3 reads CASSRDRGRDYGYTF. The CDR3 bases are TGTGCCAGTAGCAGAGACAGGGGAAGGGACTATGGCTACACCTTC. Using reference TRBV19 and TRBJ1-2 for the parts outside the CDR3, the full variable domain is DGGITQSPKYLFRKEGQNVTLSCEQNLNHDAMYWYRQDPGQGLRLIYYSQIVNDFQKGDIAEGYSVSREKKESFPLTVTSAQKNPTAFYLCASSRDRGRDYGYTFGSGTRLTVV.

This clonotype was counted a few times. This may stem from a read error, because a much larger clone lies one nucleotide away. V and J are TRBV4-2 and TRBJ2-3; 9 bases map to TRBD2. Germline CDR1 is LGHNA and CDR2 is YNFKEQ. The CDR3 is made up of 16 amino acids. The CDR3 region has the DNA TGTGTCAGCAGCCCGGACGGACTAGCGAAATCTTATACGCAGTATTTT. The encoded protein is CVSSPDGLAKSYTQYF.

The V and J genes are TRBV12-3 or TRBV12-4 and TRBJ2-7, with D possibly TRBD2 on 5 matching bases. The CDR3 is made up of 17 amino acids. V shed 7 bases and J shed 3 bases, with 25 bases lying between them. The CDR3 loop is CASTRTASEPSFYEQYF. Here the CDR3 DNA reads TGTGCCAGCACCCGGACTGCTTCAGAACCCTCCTTCTACGAGCAGTACTTC.

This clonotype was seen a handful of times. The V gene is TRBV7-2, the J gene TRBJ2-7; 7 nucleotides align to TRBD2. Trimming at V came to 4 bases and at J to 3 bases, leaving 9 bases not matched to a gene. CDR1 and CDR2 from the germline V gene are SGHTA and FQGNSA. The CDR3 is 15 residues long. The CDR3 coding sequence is TGTGCCAGCAGCTCTGCTAGCGGTTATTACTACGAGCAGTACTTC. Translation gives CASSSASGYYYEQYF.

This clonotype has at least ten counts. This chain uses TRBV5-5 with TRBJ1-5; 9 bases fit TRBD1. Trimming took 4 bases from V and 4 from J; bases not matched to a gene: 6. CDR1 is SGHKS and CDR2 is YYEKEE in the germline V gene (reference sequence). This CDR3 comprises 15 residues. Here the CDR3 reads CASSPWTGENQPQHF. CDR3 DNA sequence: TGTGCCAGCAGCCCTTGGACAGGGGAGAATCAGCCCCAGCATTTT. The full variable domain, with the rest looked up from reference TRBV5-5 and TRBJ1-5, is DAGVTQSPTHLIKTRGQQVTLRCSPISGHKSVSWYQQVLGQGPQFIFQYYEKEERGRGNFPDRFSARQFPNYSSELNVNALLLGDSALYLCASSPWTGENQPQHFGDGTRLSIL.

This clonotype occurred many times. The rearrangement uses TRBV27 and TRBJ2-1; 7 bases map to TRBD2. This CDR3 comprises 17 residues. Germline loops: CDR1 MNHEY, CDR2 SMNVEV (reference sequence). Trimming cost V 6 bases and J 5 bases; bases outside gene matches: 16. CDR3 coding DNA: TGTGCCAGCAGCCGAGACGACCCGACTAGCAGACACAATGAGCAGTTCTTC. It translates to CASSRDDPTSRHNEQFF.

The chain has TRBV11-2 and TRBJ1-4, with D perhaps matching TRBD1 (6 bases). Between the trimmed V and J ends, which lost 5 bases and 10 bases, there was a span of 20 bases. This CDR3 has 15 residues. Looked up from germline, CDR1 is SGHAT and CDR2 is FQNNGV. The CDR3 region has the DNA TGTGCCAGCAGCCCGGGATTCGAAGGGGGGGTAAAACTGTTTTTT. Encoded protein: CASSPGFEGGVKLFF.

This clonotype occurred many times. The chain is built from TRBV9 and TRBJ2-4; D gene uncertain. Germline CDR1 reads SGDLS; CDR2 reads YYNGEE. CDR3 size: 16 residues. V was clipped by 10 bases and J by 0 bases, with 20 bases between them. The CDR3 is CAHQIKLTEAKNIQYF. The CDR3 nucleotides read TGTGCCCACCAGATCAAACTAACTGAAGCCAAAAACATTCAGTACTTC.

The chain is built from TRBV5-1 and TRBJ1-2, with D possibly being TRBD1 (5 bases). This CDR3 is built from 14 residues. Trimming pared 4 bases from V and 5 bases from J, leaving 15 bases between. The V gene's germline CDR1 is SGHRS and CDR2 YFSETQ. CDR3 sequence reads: CASSNPGGGYGYTF. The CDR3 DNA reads TGCGCCAGCAGCAACCCCGGGGGAGGGTATGGCTACACCTTC.

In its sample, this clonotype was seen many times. CDR3 region: CASSLAGLALGPDTQYF. The CDR3 coding sequence is TGTGCCAGCAGCTTAGCAGGGCTAGCCCTGGGGCCAGATACGCAGTATTTT. This chain links TRBV7-2 with TRBJ2-3; either TRBD1 or TRBD2 may fit D (5 bases each). Germline V CDR1 and CDR2: SGHTA, FQGNSA. This CDR3 has 17 amino acids. V lost 0 bases, J lost 4 bases, and 17 bases lay in between.

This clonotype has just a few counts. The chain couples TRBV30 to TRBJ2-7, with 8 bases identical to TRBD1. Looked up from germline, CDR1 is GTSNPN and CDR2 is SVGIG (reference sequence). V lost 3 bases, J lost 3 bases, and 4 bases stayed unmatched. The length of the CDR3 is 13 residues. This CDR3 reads CAWRPGGSYEQYF. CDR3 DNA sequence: TGTGCCTGGAGGCCAGGGGGCAGCTACGAGCAGTACTTC.

The DNA for the CDR3 is TGTGCCTCCACCCGCAGGACTAGCGGGAGCTCTGGGAGCACAGATACGCAGTATTTT. Translated: CASTRRTSGSSGSTDTQYF. The V and J genes are TRBV7-1 and TRBJ2-3; 13 bases match TRBD2. TRBV7-1 is identified as an open reading frame with a role that is uncertain. V shed 11 bases and J 0 bases; nucleotides not matched to a gene: 17. CDR3 length: 19 residues.

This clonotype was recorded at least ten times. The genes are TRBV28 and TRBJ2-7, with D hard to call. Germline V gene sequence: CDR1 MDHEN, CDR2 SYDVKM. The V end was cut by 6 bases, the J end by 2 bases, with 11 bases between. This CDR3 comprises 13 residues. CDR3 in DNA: TGTGCCAGCAGCCTCTGGAAGGCCTACGAGCAGTACTTC. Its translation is CASSLWKAYEQYF.

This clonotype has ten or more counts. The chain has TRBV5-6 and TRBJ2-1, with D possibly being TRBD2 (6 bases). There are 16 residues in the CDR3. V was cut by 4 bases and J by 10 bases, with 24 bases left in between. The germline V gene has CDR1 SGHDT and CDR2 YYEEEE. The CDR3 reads CASSGSGTAWRGEQFF. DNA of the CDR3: TGTGCCAGCAGCGGGTCCGGGACCGCCTGGCGGGGCGAGCAGTTCTTC.